Sequencing of this TCR beta chain was carried out in a study of T cells in Graves' hyperthyroidism and ophthalmopathy (dated by TCRdb to between 2019 and 2020). With respect to the entire study: A discovery cohort of about 96 patients, roughly 45 with Graves' ophthalmopathy and over 55 with stable Graves' hyperthyroidism, was used to find distinguishing TCR V-J signatures. Whether ophthalmopathy could be predicted prospectively was tested in an independent validation cohort made up of approximately 19 hyperthyroidism patients plus 17 patients who later progressed to ophthalmopathy. In addition, the study compared T-cell repertoires in thyroid tissue and in blood from five to seven Graves' hyperthyroidism patients. The paper describes TCR Vbeta CDR3 sequencing of 140 or so peripheral blood samples, made up of fewer than 50 ophthalmopathy patients, approximately 76 hyperthyroidism patients and around 17 progressor patients. The 100 or so discovery patients were randomly divided into training and test sets at a 7:3 ratio. Following sampling, methimazole starting at 30 mg daily was given to hyperthyroidism patients, and high-dose intravenous methylprednisolone was given to ophthalmopathy patients.

Of note for this clonotype: Its antigen remains unidentified. No base-level quality is on record; no much larger clone is a single base apart.

Stable Graves' hyperthyroidism was defined as the absence of progression to ophthalmopathy over 18 months of follow-up. Hyperthyroidism patients were newly diagnosed, with disease duration under 2 months, and aged 18 to 65 years. Any patient with an uncontrolled infection, another autoimmune disease, pregnancy or lactation was excluded. Diagnoses relied on clinical symptoms, serum thyroxine and TRAb, thyroid ultrasound and orbital computed tomography. Total RNA was extracted with Trizol reagent, and quality was checked on an Agilent 2100 Bioanalyzer. The CDR3 runs 15 amino acids, cysteine and phenylalanine included. CDR3 DNA only is kept here, 45 bases in frame from base 1. V sheds 3 bases and J sheds 3 bases, leaving 14 bases between their ends. CDR1 and CDR2 are read off the germline V gene (reference sequence) as LNHDA and SQIVND. The TCR beta CDR3 regions were amplified from the RNA transcripts. For the first round of RT-PCR on the TCR CDR3, the HTBI primer set was used together with the Qiagen OneStep RT-PCR kit. Libraries were constructed in a second round of multiplex PCR, after which size selection and purification were performed. Paired-end sequencing of the libraries was performed with 100 bp reads on an Illumina HiSeq2000. In the paper's pipeline: SOAPnuke was used to process the raw data, with reads discarded if the reads contained adapters or uncalled bases, had a mean Phred below 15, or lacked an exact constant-primer or identifier match. COPE v1.2.5 was used to merge high-quality paired reads, and clonotypes were defined as unique nucleotide sequences. Clonotypes were aligned to IMGT TRBV, TRBD and TRBJ reference segments using MiTCR v1.1. Analysis was restricted to V-J combinations with a frequency above 0.0001, which covered about 99% of repertoires. A TCS score was defined as the ratio between F50 (clonal expansion) and ExV (chaos), using BLOSUM62-based TCRdist between CDR3 peptides within each V-J. Welch's t-statistics and random forest reduced roughly 530 V-J features to 13, which were used in a naive Bayes classifier (R e1071). The Morisita-Horn index was used to measure how similar the thyroid and blood repertoires were. TCRdb redid the processing of the public reads, applying fastp at Q25 and MiXCR, and retained in-frame beta chains. Merged by CDR3 protein, the rows form single entries marked with the most common genes and DNA. The V and J calls and clone size are TCRdb's, not the authors'. Within this sample are some 50,000 distinct CDR3 sequences, with about 53% of them counted one time only. The ten top clones hold around a third of the sample.

The paper as a whole reports these results and caveats: Most expanded thyroid clonotypes (frequency above 0.001) were also detected in blood, suggesting blood repertoires may reflect thyroid immune responses. No statistical method was used to set the sample size in advance, and investigators knew the group allocation. In validation, the model predicted progression to ophthalmopathy with approximately 71% sensitivity and over 72% specificity, a median of 6.5 months before onset. Ophthalmopathy was separated from stable hyperthyroidism by a 13 V-J signature model, with 87.88% sensitivity and about 81% specificity obtained in cross-validation and 80%/75% obtained in testing.

The sequence came from a man aged 18 to 35 with Graves' hyperthyroidism. The source material was peripheral blood or thyroid tissue (not recorded which). This receptor chain uses TRBV19 and TRBJ2-5, with the D gene call left open. The nucleotide sequence is TGTGCCAGTAGTATCGAACTTTTTCGGGAAGAGACCCAGTACTTC. Translated, it reads CASSIELFREETQYF.